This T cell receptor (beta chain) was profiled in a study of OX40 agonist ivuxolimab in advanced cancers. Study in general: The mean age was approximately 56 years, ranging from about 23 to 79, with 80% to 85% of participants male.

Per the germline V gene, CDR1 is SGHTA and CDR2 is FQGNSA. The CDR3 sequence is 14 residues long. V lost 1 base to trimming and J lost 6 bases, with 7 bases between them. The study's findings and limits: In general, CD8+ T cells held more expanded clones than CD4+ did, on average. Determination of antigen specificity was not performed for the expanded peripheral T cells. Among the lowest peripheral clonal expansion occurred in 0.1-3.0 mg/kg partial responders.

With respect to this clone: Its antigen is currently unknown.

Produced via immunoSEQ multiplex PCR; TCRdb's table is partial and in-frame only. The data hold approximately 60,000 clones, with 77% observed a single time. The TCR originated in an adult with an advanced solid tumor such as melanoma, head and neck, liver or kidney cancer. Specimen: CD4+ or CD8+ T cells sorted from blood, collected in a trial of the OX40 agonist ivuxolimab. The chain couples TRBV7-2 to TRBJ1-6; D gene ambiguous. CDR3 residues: CASSLGPGNSPLHF. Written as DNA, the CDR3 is TGTGCCAGCAGCTTAGGACCGGGTAATTCACCCCTCCACTTT.